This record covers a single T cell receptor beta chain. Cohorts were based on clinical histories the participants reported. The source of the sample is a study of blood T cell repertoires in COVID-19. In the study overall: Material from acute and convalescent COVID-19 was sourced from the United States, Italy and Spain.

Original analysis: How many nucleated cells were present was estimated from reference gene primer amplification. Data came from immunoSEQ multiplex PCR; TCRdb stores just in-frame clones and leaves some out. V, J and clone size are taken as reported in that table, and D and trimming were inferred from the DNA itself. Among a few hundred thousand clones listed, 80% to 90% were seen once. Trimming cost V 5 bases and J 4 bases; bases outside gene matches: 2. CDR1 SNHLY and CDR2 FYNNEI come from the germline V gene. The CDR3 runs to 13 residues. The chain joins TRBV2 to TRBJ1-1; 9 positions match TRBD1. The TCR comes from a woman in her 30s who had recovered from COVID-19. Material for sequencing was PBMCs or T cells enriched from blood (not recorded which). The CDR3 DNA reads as TGTGCCAGCAGTCTGGACAGGGGCACTGAAGCTTTCTTT. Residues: CASSLDRGTEAFF.